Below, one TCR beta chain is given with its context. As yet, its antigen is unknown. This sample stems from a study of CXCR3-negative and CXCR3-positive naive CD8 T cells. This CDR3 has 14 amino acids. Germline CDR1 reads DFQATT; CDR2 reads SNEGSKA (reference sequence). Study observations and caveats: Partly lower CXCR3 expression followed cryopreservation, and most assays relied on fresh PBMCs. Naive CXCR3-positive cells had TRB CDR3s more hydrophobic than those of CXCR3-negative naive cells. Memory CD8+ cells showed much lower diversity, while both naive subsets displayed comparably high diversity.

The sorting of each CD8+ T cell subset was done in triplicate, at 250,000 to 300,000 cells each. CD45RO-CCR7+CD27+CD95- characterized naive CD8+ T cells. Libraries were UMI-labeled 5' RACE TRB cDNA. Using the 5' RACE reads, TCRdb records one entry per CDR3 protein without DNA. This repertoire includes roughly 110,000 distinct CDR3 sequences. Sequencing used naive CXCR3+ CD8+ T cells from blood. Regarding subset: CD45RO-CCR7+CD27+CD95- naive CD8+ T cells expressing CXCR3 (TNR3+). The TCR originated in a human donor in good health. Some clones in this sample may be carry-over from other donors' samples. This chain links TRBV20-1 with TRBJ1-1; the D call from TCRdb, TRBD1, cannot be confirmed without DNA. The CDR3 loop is CSASPLDRNTEAFF.